The clone carrying this TCR beta chain has a handful of counts. Its antigen remains unidentified. The data stem from a study of blood T cells in healthy people across ages. Whole-study findings and limits: Donors of long life had a larger count of naive CD4+ cells and greater diversity than aged donors. Older individuals had lower TCR beta diversity per million T cells (the decline was roughly linear).

It was with a sample-barcoded 5' primer and a J-beta primer mix that a second PCR of roughly 6 to 12 cycles was run. TCRdb re-called the 5' RACE reads with MiXCR, one entry per CDR3 protein. The top ten clones hold 2.1% of a sample with over 1.5 million distinct CDR3 sequences, roughly 52% of them seen once. The germline V gene has CDR1 SQVTM and CDR2 ANQGSEA. With V trimmed by 7 bases and J by 5 bases, 9 bases remained unmatched. The CDR3 length is 13 residues. The draw of peripheral blood yielded approximately 10 milliliters from each donor. Each sample gave at least 7 million isolated PBMCs. The chain links TRBV29-1 to TRBJ2-5; 8 bases match TRBD1. The specimen was blood. The sequence was collected from a woman in her 40s in good health. Here the CDR3 reads CSAVPGGTETQYF. Written as DNA, the CDR3 is TGCAGCGCTGTCCCAGGGGGCACGGAGACCCAGTACTTC. Full variable domain (remainder filled in from reference TRBV29-1 and TRBJ2-5): SAVISQKPSRDICQRGTSLTIQCQVDSQVTMMFWYRQQPGQSLTLIATANQGSEATYESGFVIDKFPISRPNLTFSTLTVSNMSPEDSSIYLCSAVPGGTETQYFGPGTRLLVL.